This TCR beta chain is from a study of T cells in Graves' hyperthyroidism and ophthalmopathy. Points from the study as a whole: Blood also held most thyroid clonotypes expanded beyond 0.001. Stable hyperthyroidism and ophthalmopathy were separated using 13 V-J signatures.

This clonotype was seen at least ten times. Its antigen is not identified. Template material for amplifying TCR beta CDR3 regions consisted of RNA transcripts. A first-round RT-PCR of the TCR CDR3 used the HTBI primer set. From the multiplex PCR reads, TCRdb called clonotypes with MiXCR, one entry per CDR3 protein. This sample yields around 360,000 distinct CDR3 sequences, of which approximately 16% are seen a single time; roughly a fifth belongs to the top ten. The study included ophthalmopathy patients with Clinical Activity Score at least 3, NOSPECS grade at least 4 and duration under 3 months. CDR1 and CDR2 (germline): LGHDT, YNNKEL (reference sequence). The CDR3 is 13 amino acids. Trimming removed 7 bases from V and 7 bases from J, with 14 bases in between.

The sequence came from a woman aged 60-70 years with Graves' ophthalmopathy. V and J are TRBV3-1 and TRBJ2-1; D perhaps matches TRBD2 (6 bases). Sequencing was carried out using blood. The chain's CDR3 is CASTPVSGNEQFF. CDR3 DNA: TGTGCCAGCACCCCGGTTAGCGGTAATGAGCAGTTCTTC.